Sequencing of this TCR beta chain was carried out in a study of blood T cell repertoires in COVID-19. As for the study in general: Material from acute and convalescent COVID-19 was sourced from the United States, Italy and Spain. PBMCs, B-cell-depleted T cells, or T cells were the source of the cDNA or gDNA that made up the material.

The method was immunoSEQ multiplex PCR; TCRdb's version includes in-frame clones alone and lacks a portion of them. The sample yields roughly 87,000 clones, approximately 84% seen once. The material sequenced was peripheral blood. The receptor's source is a woman aged 55-75 years with acute or convalescent COVID-19.

In nucleotides, the CDR3 is TGCGCCAGCAGCCTTCTCTCCCCCAGGGGGCGAGAAAAACTGTTTTTT. This translates into CASSLLSPRGREKLFF. The chain employs TRBV4-1 and TRBJ1-4, with 8 bases fitting TRBD1. This CDR3 has 16 residues. J gave up 8 bases and V 4 bases, and 12 bases lay outside the gene matches. Looked up from germline, CDR1 is MGHRA and CDR2 is YSYEKL.